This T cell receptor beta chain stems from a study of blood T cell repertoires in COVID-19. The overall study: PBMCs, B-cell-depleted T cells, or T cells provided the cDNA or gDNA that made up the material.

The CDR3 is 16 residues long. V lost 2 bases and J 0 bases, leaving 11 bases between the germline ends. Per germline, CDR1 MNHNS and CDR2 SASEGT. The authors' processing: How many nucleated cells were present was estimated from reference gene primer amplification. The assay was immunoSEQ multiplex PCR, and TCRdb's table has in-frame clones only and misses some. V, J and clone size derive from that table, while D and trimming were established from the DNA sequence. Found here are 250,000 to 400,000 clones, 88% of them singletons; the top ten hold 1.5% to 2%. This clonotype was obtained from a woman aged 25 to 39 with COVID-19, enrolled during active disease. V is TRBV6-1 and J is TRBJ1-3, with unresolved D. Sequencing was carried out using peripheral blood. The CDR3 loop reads CASSERRFDSGNTIYF. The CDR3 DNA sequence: TGTGCCAGCAGTGAAAGGAGGTTCGACTCTGGAAACACCATATATTTT.